Below are 27 T cell receptor beta chains sequenced from a single sample in a study of OX40 agonist ivuxolimab in advanced cancers. The table came from immunoSEQ multiplex PCR; TCRdb's copy has only in-frame clones and leaves some out. The table includes tens of thousands of clones, roughly 86% detected once. This specimen was CD4+ or CD8+ T cells sorted from blood, taken in a trial of the OX40 agonist ivuxolimab. Receptor source: an adult with an advanced solid tumor such as melanoma, head and neck, liver or kidney cancer.

This sequence joins TRBV6-1 and TRBJ2-5, with 8 bases lining up with TRBD1. The J segment lost 4 bases and the V segment lost 3 bases, leaving 13 bases of the junction unmatched. This CDR3 is built from 17 residues. Germline assignment: CDR1 MNHNS and CDR2 SASEGT. CDR3 region: CASSDGSDRVVGETQYF. CDR3 nucleotide sequence: TGTGCCAGCAGTGACGGTTCGGACAGGGTTGTTGGAGAGACCCAGTACTTC.

The CDR3 loop is CASRPGLSRNGYTF. The CDR3 coding sequence is TGTGCCAGCAGACCGGGACTTAGTCGTAATGGCTACACCTTC. This chain connects TRBV6-1 to TRBJ1-2; possible D gene TRBD1, 5 bases. V gave up 6 bases and J gave up 6 bases, with 17 bases separating them. CDR1 and CDR2 (germline): MNHNS, SASEGT. The CDR3 has 14 amino acids.

The V and J genes are TRBV5-4 and TRBJ2-2, with 7 bases aligning to TRBD1. The CDR3 length is 16 residues. In germline, CDR1 is SGHNT, CDR2 YYREEE (reference sequence). V was clipped by 4 bases and J by 5 bases; unmatched bases: 11. The CDR3 DNA reads TGTGCCAGCAGCCAAGGAATCCAGGGGGAGACCGGGGAGCTGTTTTTT. This sequence encodes CASSQGIQGETGELFF.

This chain joins TRBV29-1 and TRBJ1-3; weak D call: TRBD1 (5 bases). With 4 bases removed from V and 4 bases from J, the gap between germline ends came to 14 bases. The CDR3 is 14 residues long. The germline CDR1 and CDR2 sequences are SQVTM and ANQGSEA. CDR3 in DNA: TGCAGCGTTGTAGGGGCCCGGGGGGGAAACACCATATATTTT. As protein: CSVVGARGGNTIYF.

The genes are TRBV18 and TRBJ1-4; 7 positions agree with TRBD1. Germline trimming cut 2 bases from V and 7 bases from J; bases unmatched to any gene: 4. Germline assignment: CDR1 KGHSH and CDR2 LQKENI. CDR3 length equals 14 residues. In nucleotides, the CDR3 is TGTGCCAGCTCACCATCCCGGACAGGTGAAAAACTGTTTTTT. Protein product: CASSPSRTGEKLFF.

V gene TRBV7-9 combines with J gene TRBJ1-2; unclear D gene. The V gene's germline CDR1 is SEHNR and CDR2 FQNEAQ (reference sequence). V was clipped by 4 bases and J by 8 bases, with 8 bases between them. There are 11 residues in the CDR3. CDR3 protein: CASSSVGGYTF. In DNA, the CDR3 is TGTGCCAGCAGCTCAGTAGGGGGCTACACCTTC.

The chain is built from TRBV28 and TRBJ2-1, with 10 bases aligning to TRBD2. This CDR3 has 15 amino acids. Per germline, CDR1 MDHEN and CDR2 SYDVKM. V was pared by 1 base and J by 7 bases, with 4 bases of the junction left unmatched. Here the CDR3 reads CASSLLAGGINEQFF. The CDR3 coding sequence is TGTGCCAGCAGTTTATTAGCGGGGGGCATTAATGAGCAGTTCTTC.

The chain uses TRBV19 and TRBJ1-3; D unresolved. The germline V gene has CDR1 LNHDA and CDR2 SQIVND (reference sequence). The CDR3 consists of 13 residues. Between the trimmed V and J ends, which lost 4 bases and 1 base, there was a span of 5 bases. CDR3 nucleotide sequence: TGTGCCAGTAGTACTGGATCTGGAAACACCATATATTTT. This encodes CASSTGSGNTIYF.

The chain is built from TRBV6-5 and TRBJ1-4, with 8 bases lining up with TRBD1. CDR1 and CDR2 from the germline V gene are MNHEY and SVGAGI. The J segment lost 10 bases and the V segment lost 2 bases, leaving 6 bases of the junction unmatched. The CDR3 sequence is 14 residues long. CDR3 DNA sequence: TGTGCCAGCAGTTACCAGGGGGCGGGTGGAAAACTGTTTTTT. Translating it yields CASSYQGAGGKLFF.

As DNA, the CDR3 is TGTGCCAGCAGCTTGGGAGGGAGCTCTGGAAACACCATATATTTT. This sequence encodes CASSLGGSSGNTIYF. The chain employs TRBV5-4 and TRBJ1-3; D is uncertain. Trimming pared 0 bases from V and 0 bases from J, leaving 7 bases between. The CDR3 consists of 15 residues. From germline, CDR1 is SGHNT and CDR2 YYREEE (reference sequence).

The chain employs TRBV9 and TRBJ2-1, with D maybe TRBD2 (5 bases). The CDR3 sequence is 13 residues long. V shed 5 bases and J shed 8 bases, with 14 bases lying between them. Per germline, CDR1 SGDLS and CDR2 YYNGEE. The CDR3 bases are TGTGCCAGCAGTGAGCGGCTAAACCATGAGCAGTTCTTC. Its translation: CASSERLNHEQFF.

The gene calls are TRBV7-7 and TRBJ1-4; TRBD1 might be the D (6 bases). The CDR3 extends over 15 amino acids. V lost 5 bases, J lost 3 bases, and 13 bases lay in between. Germline V CDR1 and CDR2: SSHAT, FNYEAQ (reference sequence). In DNA form, the CDR3 reads TGTGCCAGCAGCCCTCAGGGGCTCCCTAATGAAAAACTGTTTTTT. This codes for CASSPQGLPNEKLFF.

The chain employs TRBV30 and TRBJ1-4, with 7 bases aligning to TRBD1. V lost 7 bases to trimming and J lost 7 bases; unmatched junction nucleotides: 9. This CDR3 is 13 amino acids long. Germline assignment: CDR1 GTSNPN and CDR2 SVGIG (reference sequence). The CDR3 DNA reads TGTGCCTCAGGACAGGTCCGCGGTGAAAAACTGTTTTTT. Encoded protein: CASGQVRGEKLFF.

The CDR3 sequence: CASSLARPGSGNTIYF. CDR3 nucleotide sequence: TGTGCCAGCAGCTTAGCAAGGCCAGGCTCTGGAAACACCATATATTTT. The chain joins TRBV7-6 to TRBJ1-3; D ambiguous. CDR1 is SGHVS and CDR2 is FNYEAQ in the germline V gene. The CDR3 runs to 16 residues. V lost 0 bases and J 0 bases, leaving 9 bases between the germline ends.

This clone is a singleton in its sample. The V gene is TRBV4-3, the J gene TRBJ2-1, with TRBD2 identical over 8 bases. Germline CDR1 reads LGHNA; CDR2 reads YSLEER. There are 17 residues in the CDR3. V lost 3 bases and J lost 4; bases outside the gene matches: 11. This chain's CDR3 is CASSQGSGAGTYNEQFF. The CDR3 region has the DNA TGCGCCAGCAGCCAGGGTAGCGGGGCGGGCACGTACAATGAGCAGTTCTTC.

This rearrangement joins TRBV10-3 to TRBJ2-3, with TRBD1 matching over 7 bases. J gave up 1 base and V 2 bases, and 6 bases lay outside the gene matches. This CDR3 region has 16 residues. Germline-derived CDR1 and CDR2 are ENHRY and SYGVKD. In nucleotides, the CDR3 is TGTGCCATCAGTGAGAATAGGGGGCTGGGCACAGATACGCAGTATTTT. Protein: CAISENRGLGTDTQYF.

V is TRBV6-6 and J is TRBJ2-7, with D maybe TRBD1 (6 bases). CDR3 length: 13 amino acids. Germline-derived CDR1 and CDR2 are MNHNY and SVGAGI (reference sequence). V was cut by 4 bases and J by 4 bases, with 11 bases left in between. CDR3 bases: TGTGCCAGCAGTTCCGGGACATTGTACGAGCAGTACTTC. Amino acids: CASSSGTLYEQYF.

This rearrangement joins TRBV19 to TRBJ1-2, with TRBD1 as a possible D gene (6 bases). The CDR3 contains 13 residues. Trimming removed 5 bases at V and 7 bases at J, with 14 bases between. In germline, CDR1 is LNHDA, CDR2 SQIVND (reference sequence). In DNA, the CDR3 is TGTGCCAGTAGTCCCGACTGGGACACTGGCTACACCTTC. Translated, it gives CASSPDWDTGYTF.

V usage is TRBV29-1 and J usage is TRBJ2-1, with a tentative D call TRBD1 (6 bases). V lost 4 bases and J lost 6, with 16 bases in between. CDR1 is SQVTM, CDR2 ANQGSEA, per germline. The CDR3 extends over 14 amino acids. CDR3 bases: TGCAGCGTTGGGACAGCGTCGCACTCCAATGAGCAGTTCTTC. Translated, it gives CSVGTASHSNEQFF.

V usage is TRBV28 and J usage is TRBJ2-1, with D perhaps matching TRBD1 or TRBD2 (7 bases each). Germline loops: CDR1 MDHEN, CDR2 SYDVKM. V lost 7 bases and J 5 bases, leaving 18 bases between the germline ends. CDR3 length equals 15 residues. The CDR3 DNA sequence: TGTGCCAGCACCCCGGGGGGACAGCTTAACAATGAGCAGTTCTTC. Amino acids: CASTPGGQLNNEQFF.

This sequence joins TRBV30 and TRBJ2-7; D is uncertain. The V gene's germline CDR1 is GTSNPN and CDR2 SVGIG (reference sequence). V was pared by 4 bases and J by 4 bases, with 11 bases between. The CDR3 runs 12 residues. CDR3 protein: CAWNRATYEQYF. In nucleotides, the CDR3 is TGTGCCTGGAACCGAGCTACTTACGAGCAGTACTTC.

The CDR3 nucleotides are TGTGCCAGTAGAAGGGTTGGGCCTAGCACAGATACGCAGTATTTT. It codes for CASRRVGPSTDTQYF. The chain joins TRBV19 to TRBJ2-3, with D uncertain. This CDR3 spans 15 amino acids. V lost 6 bases to trimming and J lost 0 bases, with 13 bases between them. Per germline, CDR1 LNHDA and CDR2 SQIVND (reference sequence).

The V and J genes are TRBV7-9 and TRBJ2-1; TRBD2 matches at 9 bases. The CDR3 covers 15 residues. J was trimmed by 9 bases and V by 5 bases; bases with no gene match: 11. Germline V lookup: CDR1 SEHNR, CDR2 FQNEAQ (reference sequence). The CDR3 DNA reads as TGTGCCAGCAGCCCCTCGGCGAGCGGGGGGTTTGAGCAGTTCTTC. It encodes CASSPSASGGFEQFF.

CDR3 sequence: CASSVGRFLNTEAFF. CDR3 nucleotides: TGTGCCAGCAGTGTTGGTAGGTTTCTGAACACTGAAGCTTTCTTT. The genes are TRBV6-1 and TRBJ1-1; D unclear. Trimming took 4 bases from V and 0 from J, leaving 12 bases between them. CDR1 and CDR2 from the germline V gene are MNHNS and SASEGT. The CDR3 spans 15 residues.

The chain uses TRBV5-1 and TRBJ2-2; D is ambiguous. Germline V lookup: CDR1 SGHRS, CDR2 YFSETQ. V was clipped by 0 bases and J by 3 bases, with 9 bases between them. The CDR3 is 15 residues long. The CDR3 region is CASSLVGSDTGELFF. The DNA for the CDR3 is TGCGCCAGCAGCTTGGTGGGGTCGGACACCGGGGAGCTGTTTTTT.

This sequence joins TRBV27 and TRBJ2-3, with unresolved D. Germline CDR1 and CDR2: MNHEY and SMNVEV (reference sequence). The V end lost 3 bases, the J end lost 5 bases, and 15 bases lay between the germline ends. The CDR3 consists of 15 residues. This chain's CDR3 is CASSLISSALDTQYF. In DNA form, the CDR3 reads TGTGCCAGCAGTTTGATCTCGTCAGCGCTAGATACGCAGTATTTT.

As regards this clone: Its ends do not fully match the called genes, so a read error is possible. The CDR3 spells CASSHLTGESLSF. The CDR3 DNA is TGTGCCAGCAGCCATCTTACAGGGGAATCCCTCTCATTC. The rearrangement links TRBV7-9 to TRBJ1-2; 7 bases line up with TRBD1. Germline CDR1 SEHNR, CDR2 FQNEAQ (reference sequence). The CDR3 has 13 residues.